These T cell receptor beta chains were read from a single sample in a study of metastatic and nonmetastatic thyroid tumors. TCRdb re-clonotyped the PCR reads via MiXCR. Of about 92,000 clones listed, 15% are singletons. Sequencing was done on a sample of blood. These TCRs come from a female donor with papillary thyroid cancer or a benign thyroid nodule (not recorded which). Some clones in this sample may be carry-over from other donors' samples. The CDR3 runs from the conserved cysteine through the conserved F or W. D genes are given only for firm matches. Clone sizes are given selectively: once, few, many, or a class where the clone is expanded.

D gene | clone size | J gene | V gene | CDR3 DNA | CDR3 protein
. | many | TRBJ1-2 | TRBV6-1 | TGTGCCAGCAGTGGCCGCTCGGGGGCTGGCTATGGCTACACCTTC | CASSGRSGAGYGYTF
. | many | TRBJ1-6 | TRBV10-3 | TGTGCCATCAGTGAGTTGGAGAGAGGTAATTCACCCCTCCACTTT | CAISELERGNSPLHF
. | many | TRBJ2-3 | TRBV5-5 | TGTGCCAGCAGCTTGGCTGGTCCAGGCACAGATACGCAGTATTTT | CASSLAGPGTDTQYF
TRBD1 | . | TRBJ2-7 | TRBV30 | TGTGCCTGGAACCCACGGGACAGGGGTCCCTACGAGCAGTACTTC | CAWNPRDRGPYEQYF
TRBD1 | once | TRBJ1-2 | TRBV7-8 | TGTGCCAGCAGCTTGGGGGACAGCATTTATGGCTACACCTTC | CASSLGDSIYGYTF
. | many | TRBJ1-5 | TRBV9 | TGTGCCAGCAGCGTAGTGGGCAATCAGCCCCAGCATTTT | CASSVVGNQPQHF
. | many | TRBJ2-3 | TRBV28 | TGTGCCAGCAGTTTACTGTATACGCAGTATTTT | CASSLLYTQYF
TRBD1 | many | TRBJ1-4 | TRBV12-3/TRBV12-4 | TGTGCCAGCAGTCCCCGACAGGGATCTAATGAAAAACTGTTTTTT | CASSPRQGSNEKLFF
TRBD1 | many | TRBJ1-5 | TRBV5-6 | TGTGCCAGCAGCTTGGGAGGGGGCGCCAATCAGCCCCAGCATTTT | CASSLGGGANQPQHF
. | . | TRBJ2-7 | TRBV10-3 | TGTGCCATCATTGTGGGCTACGAGCAGTACTTC | CAIIVGYEQYF
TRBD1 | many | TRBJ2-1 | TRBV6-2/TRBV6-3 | TGTGCCAGCACCCAGACAGGGGTCAATGAGCAGTTCTTC | CASTQTGVNEQFF
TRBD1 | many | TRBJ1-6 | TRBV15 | TGTGCCACCAGCTGGGACAGGAATTCACCCCTCCACTTT | CATSWDRNSPLHF
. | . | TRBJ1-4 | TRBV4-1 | TGCGCCAGCAGCACCCTAGAATACTCAGAAAAACTGTTTTTT | CASSTLEYSEKLFF
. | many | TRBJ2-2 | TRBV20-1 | TGCAGTGCTCACAGGGATAACACCGGGGAGCTGTTTTTT | CSAHRDNTGELFF
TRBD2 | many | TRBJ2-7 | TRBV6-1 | TGTGCCAGCAGCCATGGGACTAGCGGGGACTACGAGCAGTACTTC | CASSHGTSGDYEQYF
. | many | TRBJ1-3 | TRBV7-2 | TGTGCCAGCAGCCGTGGGGGTTCTGGAAACACCATATATTTT | CASSRGGSGNTIYF
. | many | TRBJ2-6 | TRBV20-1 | TGCAGTGCAAGGACTCAGTGGGCCAACGTCCTGACTTTC | CSARTQWANVLTF
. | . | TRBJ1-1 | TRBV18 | TGTGCCAGCTCACCCGAACAGCGGTCGTTGAACACTGAAGCCTTCTTT | CASSPEQRSLNTEAFF
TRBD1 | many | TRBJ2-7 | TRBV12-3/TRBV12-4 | TGTGCCAGCAGTCCGACAGGGGAAGGCTACGAGCAGTACTTC | CASSPTGEGYEQYF
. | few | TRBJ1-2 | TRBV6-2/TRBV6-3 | TGTGCCAGCAGTTACTCGAATCATAGTAACTATGGCTACACCTTC | CASSYSNHSNYGYTF
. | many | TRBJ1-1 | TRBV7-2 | TGTGCCAGCAGCTTAGATGGGTATCAAAGGGAAGCTTTCTTT | CASSLDGYQREAFF
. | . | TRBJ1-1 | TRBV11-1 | TGTGCCAGCAGCCCCCAGGTAGGGGTGACGAACACTGAAGCTTTCTTT | CASSPQVGVTNTEAFF
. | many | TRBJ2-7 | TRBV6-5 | TGTGCCAGCAGTTACTCGAGACGCAGATCCTACGAGCAGTACTTC | CASSYSRRRSYEQYF
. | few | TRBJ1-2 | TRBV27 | TGTGCCAGCAGTCCCGTCACATGGTCCTATGGCTACACCTTC | CASSPVTWSYGYTF
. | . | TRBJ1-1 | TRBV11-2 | TGTGCCAGCAGCAAACGAGCTTGGGGCGGCGCGGGGGTGGACACTGAAGCTTTCTTT | CASSKRAWGGAGVDTEAFF
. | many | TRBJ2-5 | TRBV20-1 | TGCAGTGCTAGACTAGTTGTAGAGACCCAGTACTTC | CSARLVVETQYF
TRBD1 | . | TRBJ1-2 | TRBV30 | TGTGCCTGGTCGGTGAAGGGACAGAGCTATGGCTACACCTTC | CAWSVKGQSYGYTF
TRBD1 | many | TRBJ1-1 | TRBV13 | TGTGCCAGCAGCTCTCAGGGGGGACCCAACACTGAAGCTTTCTTT | CASSSQGGPNTEAFF
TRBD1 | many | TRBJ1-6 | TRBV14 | TGTGCCAGCAGCAAAAGGGGGCAGGAGAGCTCCTATAATTCACCCCTCCACTTT | CASSKRGQESSYNSPLHF
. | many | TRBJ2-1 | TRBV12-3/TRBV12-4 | TGTGCCAGCAGCCCCCCCCGGACAGTCCGCAATGAGCAGTTCTTC | CASSPPRTVRNEQFF
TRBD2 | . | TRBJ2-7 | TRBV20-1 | TGCAGTGCTAGTGGCGGGGGTGCTCTTTGGCACGAGCAGTACTTC | CSASGGGALWHEQYF
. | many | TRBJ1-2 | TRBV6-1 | TGTGCCAGCGGCCTACAGGAGGGTGGCTACACCTTC | CASGLQEGGYTF
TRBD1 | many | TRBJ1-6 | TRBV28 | TGTGCCAGCAGCTCTACCATCGGACAGGGGTTCCATTCACCCCTCCACTTT | CASSSTIGQGFHSPLHF
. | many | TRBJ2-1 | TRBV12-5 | TGTGCTAGTGGTTTGTCCCGAGGTGAGCAGTTCTTC | CASGLSRGEQFF
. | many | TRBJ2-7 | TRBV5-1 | TGCGCCAGCAGCTTGGCCGGTGTCCACGAGCAGTACTTC | CASSLAGVHEQYF
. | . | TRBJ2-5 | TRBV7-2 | TGTGCCAGCAGCTTTCGCGGGGCTCGCCAAGAGACCCAGTACTTC | CASSFRGARQETQYF
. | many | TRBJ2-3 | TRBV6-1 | TGTGCCAGCAGTGAACTGAGAGATACGCAGTATTTT | CASSELRDTQYF
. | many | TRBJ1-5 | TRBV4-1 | TGCGCCAGCAGCCCCCACCCCAGGGGCAATCAGCCCCAGCATTTT | CASSPHPRGNQPQHF
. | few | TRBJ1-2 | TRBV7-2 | TGTGCCAGAACGGACAGCAGCGGCTACACCTTC | CARTDSSGYTF
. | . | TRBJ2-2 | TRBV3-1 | TGTGCCAGCATCCAAGTTCTGGGGTTAGAGTTCGGGGAGCTGTTTTTT | CASIQVLGLEFGELFF
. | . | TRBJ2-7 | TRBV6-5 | TGTGCCAGCAGTCCTACCCCAGGGGCCAAAGGAGGGATCTACGAGCAGTACTTC | CASSPTPGAKGGIYEQYF
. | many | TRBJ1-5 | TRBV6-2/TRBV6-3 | TGTGCCAGCACCTTCGGACAGTTCAATCAGCCCCAGCATTTT | CASTFGQFNQPQHF
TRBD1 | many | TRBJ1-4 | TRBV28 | TGTGCCAGCAGTGGGGACAGTAAAGGGGCTAATGAAAAACTGTTTTTT | CASSGDSKGANEKLFF
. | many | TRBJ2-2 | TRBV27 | TGTGCCAGCAGTTTGGGCAGTCCCGGGGAGCTGTTTTTT | CASSLGSPGELFF
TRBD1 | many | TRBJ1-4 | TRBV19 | TGTGCTACAGAATCCGGGACAGGGGATGAAAAACTGTTTTTT | CATESGTGDEKLFF
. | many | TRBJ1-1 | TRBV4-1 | TGCGCCAGCAGCCAACCCCGACGGGGGCGGAACACTGAAGCTTTCTTT | CASSQPRRGRNTEAFF
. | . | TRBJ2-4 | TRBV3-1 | TGTGCCAGCAGGCTAGAGGGGTCGCACATTCAGTACTTC | CASRLEGSHIQYF
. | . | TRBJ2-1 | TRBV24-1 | TGTGCCACCAGTGGAGCGGCGGGTCCGGTAACGGGGCAGTTCTTC | CATSGAAGPVTGQFF
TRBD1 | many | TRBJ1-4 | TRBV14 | TGTGCCAGCAGCCAAAACAGGGGGGAAAAACTGTTTTTT | CASSQNRGEKLFF
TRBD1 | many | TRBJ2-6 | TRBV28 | TGTGCCAGCAGGTCCCAACAGGGGCCCCCGACCTCTGGGGCCAACGTCCTGACTTTC | CASRSQQGPPTSGANVLTF
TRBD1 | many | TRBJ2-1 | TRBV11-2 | TGTGCCAGCAGCAGAGTCGGAACAGGGGGTTTCGATGAGCAGTTCTTC | CASSRVGTGGFDEQFF
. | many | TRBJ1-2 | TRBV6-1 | TGTGCCAGCAGACCTCCAATTCAGGGTGAAGGCTACACCTTC | CASRPPIQGEGYTF
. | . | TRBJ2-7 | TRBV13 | TGTGCCAGCAGCTCGGGGGTTGGGGGTTACGAGCAGTACTTC | CASSSGVGGYEQYF
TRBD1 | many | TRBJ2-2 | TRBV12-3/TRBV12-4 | TGTGCCAGCAGCAACCCGGGACAGGGGGCGCGGTGGACCGGGGAGCTGTTTTTT | CASSNPGQGARWTGELFF
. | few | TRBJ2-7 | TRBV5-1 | TGCGCCAGCAGCACGGACAGGCGGGGTGGGGAGCAGTACTTC | CASSTDRRGGEQYF
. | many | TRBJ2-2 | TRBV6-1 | TGTGCCAGCAGAGCGGTAACCGGGGAGCTGTTTTTT | CASRAVTGELFF
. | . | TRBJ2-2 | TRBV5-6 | TGTGCCAGCAGCTTGGCGGTGGCAGGGGTCAACACCGGGGAGCTGTTTTTT | CASSLAVAGVNTGELFF